One and the same sample provided the 14 T cell receptor beta chains below, sequenced in a study of T cell responses to AZD1222 COVID-19 vaccine. TCRdb keeps only in-frame clones here, not all; method: immunoSEQ multiplex PCR. The sample consists of some 100,000 clones, 88% of them appearing once. The sequencing used peripheral blood, collected 28 days after the second AZD1222 dose. The receptors were gathered from an adult who received the AZD1222 COVID-19 vaccine.

The V gene is TRBV29-1, the J gene TRBJ1-5; D uncertain. V lost 6 bases to trimming and J lost 2 bases, with 11 bases between them. This CDR3 spans 13 amino acids. Germline V gives CDR1 SQVTM, CDR2 ANQGSEA. The CDR3 DNA reads TGCAGCGTGACCCGGGAGGGCAATCAGCCCCAGCATTTT. It translates to CSVTREGNQPQHF.

This rearrangement joins TRBV5-6 to TRBJ1-5; 9 bases are a match to TRBD1. Germline V gene lookup returns CDR1 SGHDT and CDR2 YYEEEE. The CDR3 has 14 residues. The junction had 3 bases not matched to a gene; V was cut back by 4 bases and J by 4 bases. Here the CDR3 reads CASSHRGPNQPQHF. The CDR3 coding sequence is TGTGCCAGCAGCCACAGGGGGCCTAATCAGCCCCAGCATTTT.

This chain connects TRBV5-5 to TRBJ1-1, with a weak D call TRBD1 (6 bases). This CDR3 spans 16 amino acids. V was clipped by 4 bases and J by 0 bases, with 16 bases between them. The germline V gene has CDR1 SGHKS and CDR2 YYEKEE (reference sequence). The CDR3 region is CASSRDRTALNTEAFF. The CDR3, as DNA: TGTGCCAGCAGCCGTGACAGGACCGCTCTGAACACTGAAGCTTTCTTT. Filled out from reference TRBV5-5 and TRBJ1-1, the complete variable domain reads DAGVTQSPTHLIKTRGQQVTLRCSPISGHKSVSWYQQVLGQGPQFIFQYYEKEERGRGNFPDRFSARQFPNYSSELNVNALLLGDSALYLCASSRDRTALNTEAFFGQGTRLTVV.

The genes are TRBV19 and TRBJ1-2, with 8 positions matching TRBD1. Trimming at V came to 2 bases and at J to 4 bases, leaving 3 bases not matched to a gene. The CDR3 spans 14 residues. Germline V gives CDR1 LNHDA, CDR2 SQIVND (reference sequence). The CDR3: CASSIPGQGYGYTF. The CDR3 DNA reads TGTGCCAGTAGTATACCCGGACAGGGCTATGGCTACACCTTC.

The chain links TRBV7-3 to TRBJ2-6; the match to TRBD2 covers 11 bases. V dropped 6 bases and J dropped 0; count of bases not matched to a gene: 7. Per germline, CDR1 SGHTA and CDR2 FQGTGA. This CDR3 region has 18 residues. The CDR3 loop reads CASSRASGGHSGANVLTF. DNA for the CDR3: TGTGCCAGCAGTCGAGCTAGCGGGGGGCACTCTGGGGCCAACGTCCTGACTTTC.

This clone was detected only once. V gene TRBV5-6 combines with J gene TRBJ1-1, with D uncertain. CDR3 length: 14 residues. CDR1 SGHDT and CDR2 YYEEEE come from the germline V gene. V gave up 0 bases and J gave up 6 bases, with 12 bases separating them. The CDR3 bases are TGTGCCAGCAGCTTGGCCCCGGGTAGATCTGAAGCTTTCTTT. It is translated as CASSLAPGRSEAFF.

The gene calls are TRBV7-3 and TRBJ1-5, with 8 positions matching TRBD1. The CDR3 contains 13 residues. Trimming cost V 3 bases and J 9 bases; bases outside gene matches: 4. The germline gives CDR1 SGHTA, CDR2 FQGTGA. The CDR3 region is CASSLDREGPQHF. As DNA, the CDR3 is TGTGCCAGCAGCTTGGACAGGGAGGGGCCCCAGCATTTT.

The rearrangement links TRBV7-3 to TRBJ1-5; D gene uncertain. The germline gives CDR1 SGHTA, CDR2 FQGTGA. The CDR3 is 13 residues long. Trimming pared 3 bases from V and 4 bases from J, leaving 7 bases between. CDR3 region: CASSFGSNQPQHF. CDR3 DNA sequence: TGTGCCAGCAGCTTTGGGTCAAATCAGCCCCAGCATTTT.

The chain is built from TRBV14 and TRBJ2-6, with D possibly being TRBD2 (6 bases). With 6 bases removed from V and 0 bases from J, the gap between germline ends came to 15 bases. CDR3 size: 17 residues. The germline V gene encodes CDR1 SGHDN and CDR2 FVKESK. Written as DNA, the CDR3 is TGTGCCAGCAGGGGACGGGAGTCCCCCTCTGGGGCCAACGTCCTGACTTTC. Translated: CASRGRESPSGANVLTF.

There are a few counts of this clone. V gene TRBV12-5 combines with J gene TRBJ1-5, with D tentatively TRBD1 (5 bases). The CDR3 spans 15 residues. V gave up 0 bases and J gave up 1 base, with 7 bases separating them. CDR1 is LGHNT, CDR2 FRNRAP, per germline. CDR3 sequence: CASGLVRDSNQPQHF. In DNA, the CDR3 is TGTGCTAGTGGTTTGGTACGGGACAGCAATCAGCCCCAGCATTTT.

The V call is TRBV4-1, the J call TRBJ2-3; 12 bases are a match to TRBD2. Trimming removed 3 bases from V and 5 bases from J; junction bases left unmatched: 6. Per germline, CDR1 MGHRA and CDR2 YSYEKL. This CDR3 region has 16 residues. The CDR3 is CASSHLTSGSGDTQYF. CDR3 in DNA: TGCGCCAGCAGCCATTTGACTAGCGGGAGTGGAGATACGCAGTATTTT.

The chain employs TRBV25-1 and TRBJ1-1; perhaps TRBD1 as D (5 bases). In germline, CDR1 is MGHDK, CDR2 SYGVNS. The CDR3 loop spans 14 amino acids. V lost 6 bases to trimming and J lost 1 base, with 12 bases between them. The CDR3 protein is CASSGDETNTEAFF. As DNA, the CDR3 is TGTGCCAGCAGCGGGGACGAGACGAACACTGAAGCTTTCTTT.

The chain employs TRBV5-8 and TRBJ2-2, with a possible D match to TRBD1 (5 bases). The CDR3 extends over 15 amino acids. Germline CDR1 reads SGHTS; CDR2 reads YDEGEE. V gave up 0 bases and J gave up 4 bases, with 10 bases separating them. The CDR3 nucleotides are TGTGCCAGCAGCTTGGCTTCAGGGATCACCGGGGAGCTGTTTTTT. The encoded protein is CASSLASGITGELFF.

The chain combines TRBV4-1 with TRBJ2-7, with 8 bases fitting TRBD2. Trimming took 4 bases from V and 6 from J; bases not matched to a gene: 11. Germline loops: CDR1 MGHRA, CDR2 YSYEKL. The length of the CDR3 is 15 residues. The CDR3 bases are TGCGCCAGCAGCCTCCAAGGGGCCGCGGGGGGCGAGCAGTACTTC. Protein product: CASSLQGAAGGEQYF.